This T cell receptor (beta chain) was recovered during a study of CD8 T cells in Susac syndrome. CDR3 length: 13 amino acids. The germline CDR1 and CDR2 sequences are SNHLY and FYNNEI. Between the trimmed V and J ends, which lost 6 bases and 7 bases, there was a span of 13 bases. After extraction with the RNeasy kit, about 0.5 to 1 ug of the RNA was reverse transcribed using random hexamers. The method of amplification for TCR beta CDR3 was immunoSEQ multiplex PCR, covering 54 Vbeta and 13 Jbeta. TCRdb reanalysed the immunoSEQ multiplex PCR reads using MiXCR and keeps one entry per CDR3 protein. The profile covers 180,000 or so distinct CDR3 sequences, with approximately 96% appearing a single time and about 0.13% taken by the ten largest. From blood CD8+ and CD4+ T cells, TCR beta sequences were generated. CD8+ and CD4+ T cells were negatively isolated; TEMRA cells were FACS-enriched.

The rearrangement uses TRBV2 and TRBJ2-1; no clear D. Sequencing was carried out using CD4+ T cells from PBMCs. The TCR comes from a human donor in good health. The DNA of the CDR3 is TGTGCCAGCAGGGTTGTTGGCGTGAATGAGCAGTTCTTC. Translated, it gives CASRVVGVNEQFF.